This T cell receptor (beta chain) originates from a study of shared clonotypes between healthy human individuals. Trimming stripped 5 bases from V and 5 bases from J, with 7 bases between. There are 12 residues in the CDR3. Germline loops: CDR1 MDHEN, CDR2 SYDVKM. Clones were read by immunoSEQ multiplex PCR, and TCRdb kept only the in-frame ones, dropping some. The top ten clones hold under 2% of a sample with roughly 680,000 clones, approximately 72% of them seen once. The receptor's source is a woman aged 25 to 39 in good health. The source material was memory CD4+ T cells sorted from blood. As for subset: CD45RA-negative fraction. V is TRBV28 and J is TRBJ1-5; D unclear. CDR3 in amino acids: CASSTNHQPQHF. In nucleotides, the CDR3 is TGTGCCAGCAGTACGAATCATCAGCCCCAGCATTTT.